A selection of T cell receptor beta chains follows, all from one sample in a study of breast tumors, draining lymph nodes, adjacent tissues. TCRdb itself ran the multiplex PCR reads through MiXCR, one entry per CDR3 protein. The sample lists about 270,000 distinct CDR3 sequences, roughly 30% occurring once. The specimen was axillary lymph node tissue. All receptors derive from a female donor with breast cancer. Some clones in this sample may be carry-over from other donors' samples. Each CDR3 is given with its conserved first and last residue. The order of the fields is J gene, D gene, V gene, clone size, CDR3 protein, CDR3 DNA. A D gene is named only where the DNA matches it firmly. Size tells how often a clone was seen (once, few, many) or the class of an expanded clone, and some rows leave it out.

j_gene: TRBJ2-3; d_gene: NA; v_gene: TRBV12-3/TRBV12-4; abundance: many; CDR3aa: CASSLMDTQYF; CDR3nt: TGTGCCAGCAGTTTAATGGATACGCAGTATTTT
j_gene: TRBJ1-6; d_gene: TRBD1; v_gene: TRBV19; abundance: NA; CDR3aa: CASSEDRRRNNSPLHF; CDR3nt: TGTGCCAGTAGTGAGGACAGGCGGCGGAATAATTCACCCCTCCACTTT
j_gene: TRBJ1-6; d_gene: NA; v_gene: TRBV7-2; abundance: NA; CDR3aa: CAGSTPGENSPLHF; CDR3nt: TGTGCCGGCAGCACACCGGGAGAGAATTCACCCCTCCACTTT
j_gene: TRBJ1-2; d_gene: TRBD1; v_gene: TRBV24-1; abundance: many; CDR3aa: CATSDPPGQGHYGYTF; CDR3nt: TGTGCCACCAGTGATCCACCTGGACAGGGGCACTATGGCTACACCTTC
j_gene: TRBJ1-4; d_gene: NA; v_gene: TRBV20-1; abundance: many; CDR3aa: CSAERALNEKLFF; CDR3nt: TGCAGTGCAGAAAGGGCCCTTAATGAAAAACTGTTTTTT
j_gene: TRBJ2-1; d_gene: NA; v_gene: TRBV7-9; abundance: many; CDR3aa: CASSFSGGKFF; CDR3nt: TGTGCCAGCAGCTTTAGCGGTGGGAAGTTCTTC
j_gene: TRBJ2-1; d_gene: TRBD2; v_gene: TRBV24-1; abundance: NA; CDR3aa: CATSDPGTSGIYNEQFF; CDR3nt: TGTGCCACCAGTGACCCCGGGACTAGCGGGATATACAATGAGCAGTTCTTC
j_gene: TRBJ1-2; d_gene: NA; v_gene: TRBV10-3; abundance: many; CDR3aa: CASQGSWSSYNGYTF; CDR3nt: TGTGCCAGCCAAGGGTCTTGGTCTTCGTATAATGGCTACACCTTC
j_gene: TRBJ2-5; d_gene: TRBD2; v_gene: TRBV7-9; abundance: many; CDR3aa: CASGLAGGETQYF; CDR3nt: TGTGCCAGCGGGCTAGCGGGAGGTGAGACCCAGTACTTC
j_gene: TRBJ1-1; d_gene: NA; v_gene: TRBV7-2; abundance: few; CDR3aa: CASSFSGYTEAFF; CDR3nt: TGTGCCAGCAGCTTCTCTGGGTACACTGAAGCTTTCTTT
j_gene: TRBJ2-7; d_gene: TRBD2; v_gene: TRBV4-1; abundance: many; CDR3aa: CASSQEQRTSGSPYEQYF; CDR3nt: TGCGCCAGCAGCCAAGAACAGCGGACTAGCGGGAGCCCTTACGAGCAGTACTTC
j_gene: TRBJ2-2; d_gene: TRBD1; v_gene: TRBV24-1; abundance: many; CDR3aa: CVTSDSRHGQVLGELFF; CDR3nt: TGTGTCACCAGTGATTCCCGCCACGGACAGGTGTTAGGGGAGCTGTTTTTT
j_gene: TRBJ1-3; d_gene: NA; v_gene: TRBV9; abundance: many; CDR3aa: CASSVGPSSGNTIYF; CDR3nt: TGTGCCAGCAGCGTTGGGCCCAGCTCTGGAAACACCATATATTTT
j_gene: TRBJ2-7; d_gene: NA; v_gene: TRBV6-5; abundance: NA; CDR3aa: CASSYGRSPNEQYF; CDR3nt: TGTGCCAGCAGTTACGGGCGTTCTCCTAACGAGCAGTACTTC
j_gene: TRBJ2-7; d_gene: TRBD2; v_gene: TRBV5-1; abundance: NA; CDR3aa: CAGNNLTSGSGEQYF; CDR3nt: TGCGCCGGCAACAACCTGACTAGCGGGAGTGGCGAGCAGTACTTC
j_gene: TRBJ2-7; d_gene: TRBD1; v_gene: TRBV20-1; abundance: NA; CDR3aa: CSATGTGINEQYF; CDR3nt: TGCAGTGCTACCGGGACAGGGATCAACGAGCAGTACTTC
j_gene: TRBJ1-6; d_gene: TRBD1; v_gene: TRBV15; abundance: many; CDR3aa: CATSPTGAQYNSPLHF; CDR3nt: TGTGCCACCAGTCCTACAGGGGCGCAGTATAATTCACCCCTCCACTTT
j_gene: TRBJ2-1; d_gene: NA; v_gene: TRBV6-5; abundance: many; CDR3aa: CASKIRDTSYNEQFF; CDR3nt: TGTGCCAGTAAGATACGGGACACCTCCTACAATGAGCAGTTCTTC
j_gene: TRBJ2-1; d_gene: TRBD2; v_gene: TRBV9; abundance: many; CDR3aa: CASSVASGSFSEQFF; CDR3nt: TGTGCCAGCAGCGTAGCCAGCGGGAGTTTTAGTGAGCAGTTCTTC
j_gene: TRBJ2-7; d_gene: NA; v_gene: TRBV5-4; abundance: few; CDR3aa: CASSLEPSTHYEQYF; CDR3nt: TGTGCCAGCAGCTTGGAACCTAGCACACACTACGAGCAGTACTTC
j_gene: TRBJ2-6; d_gene: NA; v_gene: TRBV12-3/TRBV12-4; abundance: NA; CDR3aa: CASSFGGAYSGANVLTF; CDR3nt: TGTGCCAGCAGTTTTGGGGGAGCGTACTCTGGGGCCAACGTCCTGACTTTC
j_gene: TRBJ2-7; d_gene: NA; v_gene: TRBV6-5; abundance: many; CDR3aa: CASSYGTITYEQYF; CDR3nt: TGTGCCAGCAGTTACGGGACAATTACCTACGAGCAGTACTTC
j_gene: TRBJ1-1; d_gene: NA; v_gene: TRBV14; abundance: few; CDR3aa: CASSQGGAGKAFF; CDR3nt: TGTGCCAGCAGCCAAGGGGGAGCTGGGAAAGCTTTCTTT
j_gene: TRBJ2-1; d_gene: NA; v_gene: TRBV6-5; abundance: few; CDR3aa: CASSLNPPRYNEQFF; CDR3nt: TGTGCCAGCAGTTTAAACCCTCCTAGGTACAATGAGCAGTTCTTC
j_gene: TRBJ2-1; d_gene: NA; v_gene: TRBV6-6; abundance: NA; CDR3aa: CASSYSSGTGGGLAKNEQFF; CDR3nt: TGTGCCAGCAGTTATTCCTCCGGGACAGGCGGCGGACTAGCGAAGAATGAGCAGTTCTTC
j_gene: TRBJ2-7; d_gene: NA; v_gene: TRBV25-1; abundance: NA; CDR3aa: CASSASSLVNYEQYF; CDR3nt: TGTGCCAGCAGTGCTAGTAGTCTTGTCAACTACGAGCAGTACTTC
j_gene: TRBJ2-1; d_gene: NA; v_gene: TRBV6-5; abundance: many; CDR3aa: CASSFTPGLNYNEQFF; CDR3nt: TGTGCCAGCAGTTTCACTCCGGGACTCAACTACAATGAGCAGTTCTTC
j_gene: TRBJ1-2; d_gene: NA; v_gene: TRBV9; abundance: many; CDR3aa: CASSIYGTPDGYTF; CDR3nt: TGTGCCAGCAGCATATATGGGACACCAGATGGCTACACCTTC